The entry below describes one T cell receptor (beta chain). Germline CDR1 SQVTM, CDR2 ANQGSEA. Trimming took off 4 bases at V and 2 bases at J, with 16 bases between the two ends. The CDR3 is made up of 15 amino acids. The sample is drawn from a study of beta chain features in type 1 diabetes. Investigators reverse transcribed all isolated RNA, so they sequenced expressed TCRB transcripts. Sequenced by immunoSEQ multiplex PCR; TCRdb stores in-frame clones only, minus some. The table includes hundreds of thousands of clones, roughly 8% detected once. Sequenced material: central memory CD4+ T cells from blood. This TCR was recovered from a young woman in good health. The chain couples TRBV29-1 to TRBJ2-3; possibly TRBD2 for D (5 bases). The CDR3 loop is CSVVFGSGYTDTQYF. The CDR3 coding sequence is TGCAGCGTTGTGTTCGGAAGCGGATACACAGATACGCAGTATTTT.